This TCR beta chain was found in a study of T cells in Graves' hyperthyroidism and ophthalmopathy. At the level of the study: Peripheral blood was collected at initial diagnosis, before any treatment.

This clonotype was recorded at least ten times. Amplification yielded TCR beta CDR3 regions, with RNA transcripts as the source. Primed by the HTBI set, a first-round RT-PCR was run on the TCR CDR3. TCRdb analysed the multiplex PCR reads with MiXCR anew, one entry per CDR3 protein. The profile shows 270,000 or so distinct CDR3 sequences, approximately 14% of them singletons. V was shortened by 7 bases and J by 2 bases, with 14 bases between the two germline ends. The CDR3 runs 14 residues. The germline CDR1 and CDR2 sequences are SGHTS and YDEGEE. The chain employs TRBV5-8 and TRBJ2-3; the D is unclear. This receptor was taken from a woman aged 45 to 65 with Graves' hyperthyroidism that later progressed to Graves' ophthalmopathy. Sequences were obtained from blood. The CDR3 nucleotides are TGTGCCAGCGGGCTCCAGGCACTCACAGATACGCAGTATTTT. It translates to CASGLQALTDTQYF. The full variable domain, with the rest looked up from reference TRBV5-8 and TRBJ2-3, is EAGVTQSPTHLIKTRGQQATLRCSPISGHTSVYWYQQALGLGLQFLLWYDEGEERNRGNFPPRFSGRQFPNYSSELNVNALELEDSALYLCASGLQALTDTQYFGPGTRLTVL.